The rows below give T cell receptor beta chains drawn from one sample of a study of OX40 agonist ivuxolimab in advanced cancers. Sequencing used immunoSEQ multiplex PCR; TCRdb keeps in-frame clones, though not all of them. The sample lists tens of thousands of clones, approximately 85% occurring once. The input for sequencing was CD4+ or CD8+ T cells sorted from blood, taken in a trial of the OX40 agonist ivuxolimab. Receptors were obtained from an adult with an advanced solid tumor such as melanoma, head and neck, liver or kidney cancer. The CDR3 runs from the conserved cysteine through the conserved F or W. The order of the fields is J gene, V gene, clone size, D gene, CDR3 protein, CDR3 DNA. A D gene is named only where the DNA matches it firmly. Size is stated for part of the rows, as once, few or many counts, or as a class when the clone is expanded.

j_call: TRBJ1-2
v_call: TRBV5-1
clone_size: -
d_call: TRBD1
cdr3_aa: CASSLDRGSYTF
cdr3_nt: TGCGCCAGCAGCTTGGACAGGGGTAGCTACACCTTC

j_call: TRBJ2-7
v_call: TRBV5-1
clone_size: -
d_call: -
cdr3_aa: CASSPRAGSYEQYF
cdr3_nt: TGCGCCAGCAGCCCCAGGGCCGGCTCCTACGAGCAGTACTTC

j_call: TRBJ2-7
v_call: TRBV25-1
clone_size: -
d_call: TRBD2
cdr3_aa: CASSEYPSGELAYEQYF
cdr3_nt: TGTGCCAGCAGTGAATATCCTAGCGGGGAGCTGGCCTACGAGCAGTACTTC

j_call: TRBJ2-3
v_call: TRBV6-1
clone_size: once
d_call: -
cdr3_aa: CASRPGPTDTQYF
cdr3_nt: TGTGCCAGCCGCCCGGGGCCCACAGATACGCAGTATTTT

j_call: TRBJ2-1
v_call: TRBV10-1
clone_size: -
d_call: -
cdr3_aa: CASSEEGVDEQFF
cdr3_nt: TGCGCCAGCAGTGAGGAGGGGGTAGATGAGCAGTTCTTC

j_call: TRBJ2-5
v_call: TRBV6-5
clone_size: -
d_call: TRBD2
cdr3_aa: CASSYVTSGGETQYF
cdr3_nt: TGTGCCAGCAGTTACGTAACTAGCGGGGGAGAGACCCAGTACTTC

j_call: TRBJ2-3
v_call: TRBV29-1
clone_size: -
d_call: TRBD2
cdr3_aa: CSVDRGTSGGDTQYF
cdr3_nt: TGCAGCGTTGACAGAGGGACTAGCGGGGGAGATACGCAGTATTTT

j_call: TRBJ2-2
v_call: TRBV2
clone_size: -
d_call: -
cdr3_aa: CASRMRTSLRNTGELFF
cdr3_nt: TGTGCCAGCAGGATGCGGACGTCCCTCCGCAACACCGGGGAGCTGTTTTTT

j_call: TRBJ2-2
v_call: TRBV11-3
clone_size: -
d_call: -
cdr3_aa: CASSPHTGELFF
cdr3_nt: TGTGCCAGCAGCCCTCACACCGGGGAGCTGTTTTTT

j_call: TRBJ2-1
v_call: TRBV7-7
clone_size: -
d_call: -
cdr3_aa: CASSLAGIDEQFF
cdr3_nt: TGTGCCAGCAGCTTAGCGGGGATCGATGAGCAGTTCTTC

j_call: TRBJ1-1
v_call: TRBV4-1
clone_size: -
d_call: -
cdr3_aa: CASSREGYKGTETFF
cdr3_nt: TGCGCCAGCAGCCGGGAAGGGTACAAGGGCACGGAAACTTTCTTT

j_call: TRBJ2-3
v_call: TRBV7-2
clone_size: once
d_call: TRBD2
cdr3_aa: CASSAGLAVHGQYF
cdr3_nt: TGTGCCAGCAGCGCCGGACTAGCGGTCCATGGGCAGTATTTT

j_call: TRBJ1-4
v_call: TRBV19
clone_size: -
d_call: TRBD1
cdr3_aa: CATEDRATNEKLFF
cdr3_nt: TGTGCCACGGAGGACAGGGCAACTAATGAAAAACTGTTTTTT

j_call: TRBJ2-5
v_call: TRBV29-1
clone_size: once
d_call: TRBD1
cdr3_aa: CSARGQGGQETQYF
cdr3_nt: TGCAGCGCCCGAGGACAGGGAGGTCAAGAGACCCAGTACTTC

j_call: TRBJ2-2
v_call: TRBV7-9
clone_size: -
d_call: TRBD2
cdr3_aa: CASSVGTSPTGELFF
cdr3_nt: TGTGCCAGCAGCGTAGGGACTAGTCCTACCGGGGAGCTGTTTTTT

j_call: TRBJ2-2
v_call: TRBV5-1
clone_size: -
d_call: TRBD2
cdr3_aa: CASSLTLTSGNTGELFF
cdr3_nt: TGCGCCAGCAGCTTGACTTTGACTAGCGGGAACACCGGGGAGCTGTTTTTT

j_call: TRBJ2-1
v_call: TRBV7-3
clone_size: -
d_call: -
cdr3_aa: CASSLSVGNEQFF
cdr3_nt: TGTGCCAGCAGCCTCTCGGTAGGGAATGAGCAGTTCTTC

j_call: TRBJ1-6
v_call: TRBV19
clone_size: -
d_call: -
cdr3_aa: CASSTESRGSPLHF
cdr3_nt: TGTGCCAGTAGTACGGAAAGCCGGGGTTCACCCCTCCACTTT

j_call: TRBJ1-2
v_call: TRBV30
clone_size: -
d_call: -
cdr3_aa: CACYNNYGYTF
cdr3_nt: TGTGCCTGTTACAATAACTATGGCTACACCTTC

j_call: TRBJ2-5
v_call: TRBV28
clone_size: -
d_call: TRBD2
cdr3_aa: CASSQLSGGAETQYF
cdr3_nt: TGTGCCAGCAGCCAACTCAGCGGGGGGGCAGAGACCCAGTACTTC

j_call: TRBJ1-4
v_call: TRBV15
clone_size: -
d_call: -
cdr3_aa: CATRNTATNEKLFF
cdr3_nt: TGTGCCACCAGGAACACGGCAACTAATGAAAAACTGTTTTTT

j_call: TRBJ1-4
v_call: TRBV25-1
clone_size: -
d_call: -
cdr3_aa: CASSDPRFDEKLFF
cdr3_nt: TGTGCCAGCAGTGACCCCCGTTTTGATGAAAAACTGTTTTTT

j_call: TRBJ2-5
v_call: TRBV4-1
clone_size: -
d_call: TRBD1
cdr3_aa: CASSLAGTGWETQYF
cdr3_nt: TGCGCCAGCAGCCTCGCCGGGACAGGGTGGGAGACCCAGTACTTC

j_call: TRBJ2-7
v_call: TRBV19
clone_size: -
d_call: TRBD2
cdr3_aa: CASSTPGTSGSYEQYF
cdr3_nt: TGTGCCAGTAGTACTCCCGGGACTAGCGGTTCCTACGAGCAGTACTTC